The rows below give T cell receptor beta chains drawn from one sample of a study of blood T cell repertoires in COVID-19. TCRdb's table, derived via immunoSEQ multiplex PCR, lists solely in-frame clones and lacks some. This table holds under 250,000 clones, roughly 80% found once. The sequenced sample was peripheral blood. The receptors were gathered from a woman in her sixties or seventies with active or convalescent COVID-19. CDR3s include the opening cysteine and the closing phenylalanine or tryptophan. The D gene is left open where the match is weak. Only part of the rows carry a size: once, few, many, or a class if the clone is expanded.

cdr3_nt: TGCAGTGCTGGTGGGACAGTAGCGACCGGGGAGCTGTTTTTT
cdr3_aa: CSAGGTVATGELFF
d_call: TRBD1
clone_size: NA
j_call: TRBJ2-2
v_call: TRBV20-1

cdr3_nt: TGCGCCAGCACTCTGGGAGGACAGGGGACCTTAAATGAAAAACTGTTTTTT
cdr3_aa: CASTLGGQGTLNEKLFF
d_call: TRBD1
clone_size: NA
j_call: TRBJ1-4
v_call: TRBV5-1

cdr3_nt: TGTGCCAGCAGCGTAGGGCTAGCGGGGACAGATACGCAGTATTTT
cdr3_aa: CASSVGLAGTDTQYF
d_call: TRBD2
clone_size: NA
j_call: TRBJ2-3
v_call: TRBV9

cdr3_nt: TGTGCCAGCAGCTCCCACCGGCAGGCTGGCGACGAGCAGTACTTC
cdr3_aa: CASSSHRQAGDEQYF
d_call: NA
clone_size: NA
j_call: TRBJ2-7
v_call: TRBV7-8

cdr3_nt: TGTGCCAGCAGCCGGGGGGGCCCTGGAAACACCATATATTTT
cdr3_aa: CASSRGGPGNTIYF
d_call: NA
clone_size: NA
j_call: TRBJ1-3
v_call: TRBV11-3

cdr3_nt: TGCGCCAGCAGCCGAATAACTAACACAGATACGCAGTATTTT
cdr3_aa: CASSRITNTDTQYF
d_call: NA
clone_size: NA
j_call: TRBJ2-3
v_call: TRBV5-1

cdr3_nt: TGTGCCAGCAGTTTGGGCCGGTCCTACGAGCAGTACTTC
cdr3_aa: CASSLGRSYEQYF
d_call: NA
clone_size: NA
j_call: TRBJ2-7
v_call: TRBV12-3/TRBV12-4

cdr3_nt: TGTGCCAGCAGCGCGGGACAGGATGAAAAACTGTTTTTT
cdr3_aa: CASSAGQDEKLFF
d_call: TRBD1
clone_size: NA
j_call: TRBJ1-4
v_call: TRBV5-4

cdr3_nt: TGTGCCTGGAGTGTCGCCGCCGGCAGGGACGAGCAGTACTTC
cdr3_aa: CAWSVAAGRDEQYF
d_call: NA
clone_size: few
j_call: TRBJ2-7
v_call: TRBV30

cdr3_nt: TGTGCCAGCAGTCAGACTATATTTCTCTACACCTTC
cdr3_aa: CASSQTIFLYTF
d_call: NA
clone_size: NA
j_call: TRBJ1-2
v_call: TRBV2

cdr3_nt: TGTGCCAGCAGCACGACAGGGTTCGACTATGGCTACACCTTC
cdr3_aa: CASSTTGFDYGYTF
d_call: TRBD1
clone_size: few
j_call: TRBJ1-2
v_call: TRBV7-9

cdr3_nt: TGTGCCAGCAGGGGGACAGGGAGACATGGCTACACCTTC
cdr3_aa: CASRGTGRHGYTF
d_call: TRBD1
clone_size: NA
j_call: TRBJ1-2
v_call: TRBV6-5

cdr3_nt: TGTGCCATCAGGCAGGCAGGGGAATCCTACGAGCAGTACTTC
cdr3_aa: CAIRQAGESYEQYF
d_call: NA
clone_size: NA
j_call: TRBJ2-7
v_call: TRBV10-3

cdr3_nt: TGTGCCTGGAGTGTCGGGGGGCCCTCCTACGAGCAGTACTTC
cdr3_aa: CAWSVGGPSYEQYF
d_call: NA
clone_size: NA
j_call: TRBJ2-7
v_call: TRBV30

cdr3_nt: TGTGCCTTATCAGGGGTAAGGGGAGAGACCCAGTACTTC
cdr3_aa: CALSGVRGETQYF
d_call: NA
clone_size: NA
j_call: TRBJ2-5
v_call: TRBV30

cdr3_nt: TGTGCCAGCAGACCAGGGGTGTCCTATAATTCACCCCTCCACTTT
cdr3_aa: CASRPGVSYNSPLHF
d_call: NA
clone_size: NA
j_call: TRBJ1-6
v_call: TRBV28

cdr3_nt: TGTGCCAGCAGCCCCCGACAGGGATGGGGCATTCAGTACTTC
cdr3_aa: CASSPRQGWGIQYF
d_call: TRBD1
clone_size: once
j_call: TRBJ2-4
v_call: TRBV11-2

cdr3_nt: TGCGCCAGCAGCTCGGGACAGGGGGCCTACGAGCAGTACTTC
cdr3_aa: CASSSGQGAYEQYF
d_call: TRBD1
clone_size: NA
j_call: TRBJ2-7
v_call: TRBV5-1

cdr3_nt: TGTGCCAGCTCACCAAGGTATGCAGGGGACTACGAGCAGTACTTC
cdr3_aa: CASSPRYAGDYEQYF
d_call: NA
clone_size: NA
j_call: TRBJ2-7
v_call: TRBV18

cdr3_nt: TGTGCCAGCAGCCTCCTCGGCAGGGCGCGGGCTTTCTTT
cdr3_aa: CASSLLGRARAFF
d_call: NA
clone_size: NA
j_call: TRBJ1-1
v_call: TRBV21-1

cdr3_nt: TGTGCCAGCAGCCATGGGGGACTAGCGGGATCCAAAAACATTCAGTACTTC
cdr3_aa: CASSHGGLAGSKNIQYF
d_call: TRBD2
clone_size: NA
j_call: TRBJ2-4
v_call: TRBV14

cdr3_nt: TGTGCCAGCAGTTCCGGGACAGGGGGTAACGAGCAGTACTTC
cdr3_aa: CASSSGTGGNEQYF
d_call: TRBD1
clone_size: NA
j_call: TRBJ2-7
v_call: TRBV28

cdr3_nt: TGTGCCAGCAGTTGGGACTTATACTACGAGCAGTACTTC
cdr3_aa: CASSWDLYYEQYF
d_call: NA
clone_size: NA
j_call: TRBJ2-7
v_call: TRBV2